What follows are 19 T cell receptor beta chains derived from one specimen sequenced in a study of T cell responses to AZD1222 COVID-19 vaccine. Assay used: immunoSEQ multiplex PCR; TCRdb lists only in-frame clones, some missing. The table records about 88,000 clones, 85% to 90% of them present only once. The sequences come from peripheral blood, collected 28 days after the second AZD1222 dose. The receptors shown here come from an adult who received the AZD1222 COVID-19 vaccine.

V is TRBV19 and J is TRBJ1-1, with a possible D match to TRBD1 (6 bases). Trimming took off 3 bases at V and 1 base at J, with 12 bases between the two ends. Germline V CDR1 and CDR2: LNHDA, SQIVND (reference sequence). The CDR3 extends over 15 amino acids. The DNA of the CDR3 is TGTGCCAGTAGTATTGGGGGGACAAAGAACACTGAAGCTTTCTTT. The encoded protein is CASSIGGTKNTEAFF. Based on the CDR3 plus reference TRBV19 and TRBJ1-1, the full variable domain is DGGITQSPKYLFRKEGQNVTLSCEQNLNHDAMYWYRQDPGQGLRLIYYSQIVNDFQKGDIAEGYSVSREKKESFPLTVTSAQKNPTAFYLCASSIGGTKNTEAFFGQGTRLTVV.

This clone is a singleton in its sample. The chain is built from TRBV2 and TRBJ2-7; 8 bases are a match to TRBD1. The V gene end was trimmed by 6 bases and the J gene end by 4 bases; junction bases not matched to a gene: 2. Looked up from germline, CDR1 is SNHLY and CDR2 is FYNNEI. The CDR3 is made up of 12 amino acids. CDR3 sequence reads: CASSRQGYEQYF. The CDR3, as DNA: TGTGCCAGCAGCAGACAGGGGTACGAGCAGTACTTC.

V is TRBV18 and J is TRBJ1-1, with D hard to call. The CDR3 spans 16 residues. CDR1 and CDR2 (germline): KGHSH, LQKENI. V was cut by 3 bases and J by 0 bases, with 14 bases left in between. CDR3: CASSPLSRTVNTEAFF. In DNA form, the CDR3 reads TGTGCCAGCTCACCTCTCTCTAGGACGGTGAACACTGAAGCTTTCTTT.

The gene calls are TRBV6-5 and TRBJ1-5; a possible D gene is TRBD1 (5 bases). Germline V gene lookup returns CDR1 MNHEY and CDR2 SVGAGI. The CDR3 covers 14 residues. Trimming cost V 8 bases and J 2 bases, with 13 bases left between them. Here the CDR3 DNA reads TGTGCCAGCTCCCCAGGGAGCGGCAATCAGCCCCAGCATTTT. Translated, it gives CASSPGSGNQPQHF.

The chain is built from TRBV7-8 and TRBJ1-4; D may be TRBD1 (5 bases). This CDR3 region has 15 residues. Between the trimmed V and J ends, which lost 2 bases and 3 bases, there was a span of 10 bases. CDR1 and CDR2 from the germline V gene are SGHVS and FQNEAQ. The CDR3 region is CASSLNQGANEKLFF. Here the CDR3 DNA reads TGTGCCAGCAGCTTAAACCAGGGAGCTAATGAAAAACTGTTTTTT.

The genes are TRBV2 and TRBJ1-4; D ambiguous. This CDR3 has 14 amino acids. In germline, CDR1 is SNHLY, CDR2 FYNNEI. The V gene lost 7 bases and the J gene lost 0 bases, with 9 bases spanning the gap. The DNA for the CDR3 is TGTGCCAGCAACCGGCTTGCAACTAATGAAAAACTGTTTTTT. It is translated as CASNRLATNEKLFF.

The rearrangement joins TRBV15 to TRBJ2-5, with unresolved D. The germline V gene encodes CDR1 LNHNV and CDR2 YYDKDF (reference sequence). Trimming left V 0 bases short and J 5 bases short, with 10 bases between. The CDR3 spans 14 residues. CDR3 in amino acids: CATSRDLIKETQYF. The CDR3 region has the DNA TGTGCCACCAGCAGAGATCTAATTAAGGAGACCCAGTACTTC. The entire variable domain, with the rest obtained from reference TRBV15 and TRBJ2-5, is as follows: DAMVIQNPRYQVTQFGKPVTLSCSQTLNHNVMYWYQQKSSQAPKLLFHYYDKDFNNEADTPDNFQSRRPNTSFCFLDIRSPGLGDTAMYLCATSRDLIKETQYFGPGTRLLVL.

This clone was seen once. V gene TRBV29-1 combines with J gene TRBJ1-2; tentative D call: TRBD1 (6 bases). The CDR3 sequence is 13 residues long. Trimming pared 6 bases from V and 0 bases from J, leaving 11 bases between. CDR1 and CDR2 from the germline V gene are SQVTM and ANQGSEA. In DNA, the CDR3 is TGCAGCGTGAGACAGGAGACTAACTATGGCTACACCTTC. Protein product: CSVRQETNYGYTF.

This chain uses TRBV5-1 with TRBJ2-5; 10 nucleotides align to TRBD1. This CDR3 spans 14 amino acids. Trimming removed 3 bases from V and 8 bases from J; junction bases left unmatched: 7. From germline, CDR1 is SGHRS and CDR2 YFSETQ. Written as DNA, the CDR3 is TGCGCCAGCAGCTCCGGGACAGGGGTACTAACCCAGTACTTC. It specifies CASSSGTGVLTQYF.

The chain joins TRBV2 to TRBJ2-3; weak D call: TRBD1 (6 bases). Trimming removed 8 bases from V and 7 bases from J, with 22 bases in between. This CDR3 region has 15 residues. Germline V gene data show CDR1 as SNHLY and CDR2 as FYNNEI. The CDR3: CASLRSGTIQHTQYF. For the CDR3, the DNA is TGTGCCAGCCTGCGCAGTGGGACAATTCAGCATACGCAGTATTTT.

The chain carries TRBV28 and TRBJ1-5; perhaps TRBD1 as D (6 bases). CDR1 and CDR2 from the germline V gene are MDHEN and SYDVKM. Trimming pared 2 bases from V and 6 bases from J, leaving 17 bases between. CDR3 length: 16 residues. The CDR3 nucleotides are TGTGCCAGCAGTTTAGGCGGGCAGGGGTCGCCTCAGCCCCAGCATTTT. Amino acids: CASSLGGQGSPQPQHF. The entire variable domain, with the rest obtained from reference TRBV28 and TRBJ1-5, is as follows: DVKVTQSSRYLVKRTGEKVFLECVQDMDHENMFWYRQDPGLGLRLIYFSYDVKMKEKGDIPEGYSVSREKKERFSLILESASTNQTSMYLCASSLGGQGSPQPQHFGDGTRLSIL.

The rearrangement links TRBV30 to TRBJ2-5; 9 nucleotides line up with TRBD2. The CDR3 contains 13 residues. J lost 4 bases, V lost 4 bases, and 4 bases had no gene match. Germline lookup yields CDR1 GTSNPN and CDR2 SVGIG (reference sequence). In nucleotides, the CDR3 is TGTGCCTGGAATAGCGGGGGCGGAGAGACCCAGTACTTC. It translates to CAWNSGGGETQYF.

CDR3 protein: CASSLGQGQFF. The CDR3 region has the DNA TGTGCCAGCAGCCTCGGGCAAGGGCAGTTCTTC. This chain uses TRBV11-1 with TRBJ2-1; D not certain. V lost 5 bases and J 12 bases, leaving 11 bases between the germline ends. The CDR3 contains 11 residues. Germline loops: CDR1 SGHAT, CDR2 FQDESV (reference sequence).

This chain connects TRBV21-1 to TRBJ1-1. TRBV21-1 is assigned pseudogene status. The CDR3 covers 12 residues. CDR3 bases: TGTGCCAGCACCTGGGACCGCACTGAAGCTTTCTTT. Translation gives CASTWDRTEAFF.

The rearrangement uses TRBV14 and TRBJ1-4, with D unresolved. The germline V gene has CDR1 SGHDN and CDR2 FVKESK. V lost 2 bases to trimming and J lost 0 bases, with 10 bases between them. This CDR3 is built from 16 residues. In DNA form, the CDR3 reads TGTGCCAGCAGCCAATACGGACTTTCAACTAATGAAAAACTGTTTTTT. Translation: CASSQYGLSTNEKLFF.

This clone has a single count. The J gene is TRBJ2-1, the V gene TRBV7-9; a weak D match, TRBD2 (6 bases). Germline assignment: CDR1 SEHNR and CDR2 FQNEAQ (reference sequence). This CDR3 is built from 16 residues. Trimming stripped 5 bases from V and 0 bases from J, with 14 bases between. The CDR3 nucleotides read TGTGCCAGCAGCGCCGGGACTTGGAGCTCCTACAATGAGCAGTTCTTC. This sequence encodes CASSAGTWSSYNEQFF.

This clone came up once. V is TRBV5-1 and J is TRBJ1-1, with a weak D call TRBD1 (5 bases). The CDR3 totals 15 residues. Trimming took off 0 bases at V and 5 bases at J, with 14 bases between the two ends. The germline V gene has CDR1 SGHRS and CDR2 YFSETQ. The DNA of the CDR3 is TGCGCCAGCAGCTTGGTGCCGGCGGGGGGTACTGAAGCTTTCTTT. It translates to CASSLVPAGGTEAFF.

This clone was recorded once. V usage is TRBV12-5 and J usage is TRBJ2-1, with D perhaps TRBD1 or TRBD2 (5 bases each). CDR3 length: 17 amino acids. With 2 bases removed from V and 3 bases from J, the gap between germline ends came to 17 bases. Germline V lookup: CDR1 LGHNT, CDR2 FRNRAP. CDR3 DNA sequence: TGTGCTAGTGGTTTGCCTCATACAGGACTTTTCTACAATGAGCAGTTCTTC. Translation gives CASGLPHTGLFYNEQFF. Full variable domain (missing parts from reference TRBV12-5 and TRBJ2-1): DARVTQTPRHKVTEMGQEVTMRCQPILGHNTVFWYRQTMMQGLELLAYFRNRAPLDDSGMPKDRFSAEMPDATLATLKIQPSEPRDSAVYFCASGLPHTGLFYNEQFFGPGTRLTVL.

The chain carries TRBV20-1 and TRBJ1-4; TRBD1 is a possible D gene (5 bases). This CDR3 spans 16 amino acids. Germline loops: CDR1 DFQATT, CDR2 SNEGSKA (reference sequence). The ends were cut back, 3 bases at V and 0 bases at J, with 14 bases in the middle. DNA for the CDR3: TGCAGTGCTAGTGATTATCAGACAGCAACTAATGAAAAACTGTTTTTT. Amino acids: CSASDYQTATNEKLFF.